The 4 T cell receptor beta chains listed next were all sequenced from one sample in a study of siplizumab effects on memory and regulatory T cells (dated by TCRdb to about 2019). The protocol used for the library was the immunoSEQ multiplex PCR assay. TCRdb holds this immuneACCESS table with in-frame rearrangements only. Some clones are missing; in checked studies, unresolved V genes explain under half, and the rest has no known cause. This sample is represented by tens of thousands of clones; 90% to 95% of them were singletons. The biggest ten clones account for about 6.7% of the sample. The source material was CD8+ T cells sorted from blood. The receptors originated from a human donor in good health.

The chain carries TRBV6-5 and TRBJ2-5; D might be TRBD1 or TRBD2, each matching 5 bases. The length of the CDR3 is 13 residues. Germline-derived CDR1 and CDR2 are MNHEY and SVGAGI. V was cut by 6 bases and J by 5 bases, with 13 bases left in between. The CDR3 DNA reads TGTGCCAGCAGGAAACTATGGGGGGAGACCCAGTACTTC. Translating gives CASRKLWGETQYF.

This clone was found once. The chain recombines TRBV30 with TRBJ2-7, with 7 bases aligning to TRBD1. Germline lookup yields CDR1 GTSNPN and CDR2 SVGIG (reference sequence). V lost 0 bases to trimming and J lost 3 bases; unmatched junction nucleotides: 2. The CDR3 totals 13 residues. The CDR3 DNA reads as TGTGCCTGGAGTGTGGGGGACAGCTACGAGCAGTACTTC. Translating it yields CAWSVGDSYEQYF.

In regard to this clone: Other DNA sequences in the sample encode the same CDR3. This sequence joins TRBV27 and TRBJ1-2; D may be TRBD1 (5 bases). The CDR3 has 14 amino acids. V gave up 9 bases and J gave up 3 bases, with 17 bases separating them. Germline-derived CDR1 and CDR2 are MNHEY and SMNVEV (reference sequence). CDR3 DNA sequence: TGTGCCAGTAGTCCGCGGGGGGTTGACTATGGCTACACCTTC. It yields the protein CASSPRGVDYGYTF.

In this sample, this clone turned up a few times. This CDR3 is CASRRGPGTGNTEAFF. In DNA, the CDR3 is TGTGCCAGCAGACGTGGCCCCGGGACAGGGAACACTGAAGCTTTCTTT. V is TRBV2 and J is TRBJ1-1, with 8 bases identical to TRBD1. This CDR3 has 16 amino acids. The junction had 10 bases not matched to a gene; V was cut back by 6 bases and J by 1 base. Germline V lookup: CDR1 SNHLY, CDR2 FYNNEI.